Presented here are 30 T cell receptor beta chains from one specimen sequenced in a study of response to subunit inactivated influenza vaccine (dated 2018 in TCRdb). The library was generated by RT-PCR. The reads were generated on an Illumina HiSeq 2500. TCRdb reran the public reads through fastp at Q25 and MiXCR, keeping productive beta chains. Rows with a matching CDR3 protein are joined into one entry that keeps the most common DNA and genes. Within this sample are around 500,000 distinct CDR3 sequences, with about a tenth of them counted one time only. The ten most abundant clones make up around 12% of the sample. According to the study, the label for this sample's time point signals: approximately 40 days after influenza vaccine administration. Sequenced material: PBMCs from blood, taken about 40 days after vaccination. These receptors were taken from a man aged 45 to 65 who received an inactivated influenza vaccine. Donor details come from another sample of the same person, matched by shared clones.

This clonotype showed up just once. CDR3 amino acids: CASSHRVFADEQYF. In nucleotides, the CDR3 is TGTGCCAGCAGCCACAGGGTTTTCGCTGACGAGCAGTACTTC. The chain uses TRBV6-1 and TRBJ2-7; D is possibly TRBD1 (6 bases). Looked up from germline, CDR1 is MNHNS and CDR2 is SASEGT. The V end was cut by 6 bases, the J end by 5 bases, with 17 bases between. This CDR3 contains 14 residues.

This chain joins TRBV10-3 and TRBJ2-5, with D possibly matching TRBD1 (7 bases). Trimming took off 0 bases at V and 6 bases at J, with 11 bases between the two ends. CDR3 length equals 14 residues. Germline loops: CDR1 ENHRY, CDR2 SYGVKD. The CDR3 DNA sequence: TGTGCCATCAGTGAGTCAGGGGGCGGGAAGACCCAGTACTTC. Protein: CAISESGGGKTQYF.

This clonotype was detected many times. The V gene is TRBV7-2, the J gene TRBJ1-2, with 10 bases fitting TRBD1. Unmatched junction bases numbered 9, after V lost 3 bases and J lost 8 bases. CDR3 length: 15 residues. The V gene's germline CDR1 is SGHTA and CDR2 FQGNSA. Here the CDR3 DNA reads TGTGCCAGCAGCTTTGCACGACAGGGGGCCGACGGCTACACCTTC. This gives the protein CASSFARQGADGYTF. The variable domain in full, completed from reference TRBV7-2 and TRBJ1-2, reads GAGVSQSPSNKVTEKGKDVELRCDPISGHTALYWYRQSLGQGLEFLIYFQGNSAPDKSGLPSDRFSAERTGGSVSTLTIQRTQQEDSAVYLCASSFARQGADGYTFGSGTRLTVV.

V gene TRBV4-1 combines with J gene TRBJ2-5, with TRBD1 identical over 9 bases. The CDR3 contains 15 residues. Germline assignment: CDR1 MGHRA and CDR2 YSYEKL. V gave up 3 bases and J gave up 2 bases; unmatched junction bases: 4. Written as DNA, the CDR3 is TGCGCCAGCAGCCATGGGGACAGGGTTCAAGAGACCCAGTACTTC. Protein product: CASSHGDRVQETQYF.

This clonotype was observed many times. The genes are TRBV2 and TRBJ2-1; D possibly matches TRBD1 or TRBD2 (6 bases each). Trimming pared 7 bases from V and 8 bases from J, leaving 15 bases between. Germline CDR1 reads SNHLY; CDR2 reads FYNNEI. The CDR3 is made up of 13 amino acids. The CDR3 loop is CASKTGAWDEQFF. CDR3 nucleotides: TGTGCCAGCAAGACGGGGGCTTGGGATGAGCAGTTCTTC.

This clonotype was detected only a few times. The V and J genes are TRBV4-3 and TRBJ2-1, with D maybe TRBD2 (5 bases). The germline V gene has CDR1 LGHNA and CDR2 YSLEER. The germline V and J ends were trimmed by 2 bases and 8 bases, with 25 bases remaining between them. This CDR3 contains 18 residues. CDR3 nucleotides: TGCGCCAGCAGCCAACAGATGATTGGCGGGCTGCACGGCGATGAGCAGTTCTTC. It encodes CASSQQMIGGLHGDEQFF.

There are many counts of this clonotype. The V call is TRBV4-2, the J call TRBJ2-7; 8 positions match TRBD1. The trim removed 0 bases at V and 5 bases at J, leaving 3 bases unmatched. The CDR3 is 14 residues long. Germline V lookup: CDR1 LGHNA, CDR2 YNFKEQ. CDR3 sequence (DNA): TGTGCCAGCAGCCAAGAGCAGGGGGCGAACGAGCAGTACTTC. This codes for CASSQEQGANEQYF.

The V and J genes are TRBV6-1 and TRBJ2-5; D may correspond to TRBD1 or TRBD2 (5 bases each). Germline loops: CDR1 MNHNS, CDR2 SASEGT. The CDR3 is 15 amino acids. V was cut by 6 bases and J by 5 bases, with 19 bases left in between. CDR3 sequence (DNA): TGTGCCAGCAGCCCTCCGGGACGCAAGGGGGAGACCCAGTACTTC. Amino acids: CASSPPGRKGETQYF.

V gene TRBV12-3 or TRBV12-4 combines with J gene TRBJ2-2; D is uncertain. V was clipped by 0 bases and J by 7 bases, with 3 bases between them. The CDR3 has 12 residues. The CDR3 loop reads CASSLAFGELFF. The CDR3 nucleotides read TGTGCCAGCAGTTTAGCGTTCGGGGAGCTGTTTTTT.

This clonotype was observed many times. The V gene is TRBV7-9, the J gene TRBJ2-2; a possible D gene is TRBD1 (5 bases). This CDR3 contains 14 residues. Trimming removed 6 bases at V and 6 bases at J, with 14 bases between. The V gene's germline CDR1 is SEHNR and CDR2 FQNEAQ (reference sequence). CDR3 region: CASSRQSGSGELFF. As DNA, the CDR3 is TGTGCCAGCAGTCGACAGTCCGGCTCCGGGGAGCTGTTTTTT.

This clonotype showed up just a few times. The rearrangement uses TRBV5-1 and TRBJ1-5, with D maybe TRBD1 (6 bases). This CDR3 spans 13 amino acids. Trimming took off 4 bases at V and 5 bases at J, with 10 bases between the two ends. Germline-derived CDR1 and CDR2 are SGHRS and YFSETQ. The CDR3 bases are TGCGCCAGCAGCCCGGAGGGGGATCAGCCCCAGCATTTT. It specifies CASSPEGDQPQHF.

This clonotype was recorded at least ten times. This rearrangement joins TRBV20-1 to TRBJ2-7, with TRBD2 matching over 7 bases. CDR3 length: 12 amino acids. Germline lookup yields CDR1 DFQATT and CDR2 SNEGSKA (reference sequence). Unmatched junction bases numbered 3, after V lost 5 bases and J lost 2 bases. The CDR3 DNA sequence: TGCAGTGCTCTAGCGGCACCCTACGAGCAGTACTTC. Translated: CSALAAPYEQYF.

This clonotype has a handful of counts. The chain is built from TRBV3-1 and TRBJ2-1; TRBD1 aligns across 9 bases. V lost 6 bases to trimming and J lost 6 bases; unmatched junction nucleotides: 6. The CDR3 runs to 14 residues. CDR1 LGHDT and CDR2 YNNKEL come from the germline V gene (reference sequence). The CDR3 DNA reads as TGTGCCAGCAGGGGGACAGGGAAGGTCAATGAGCAGTTCTTC. This sequence encodes CASRGTGKVNEQFF.

This clonotype was seen at least ten times. The V and J genes are TRBV10-2 and TRBJ2-7; D may be TRBD2 (6 bases). Germline loops: CDR1 WSHSY, CDR2 SAAADI. The CDR3 loop spans 16 amino acids. Trimming cost V 4 bases and J 3 bases, with 19 bases left between them. CDR3 sequence (DNA): TGCGCCAGCAGTGGGGGGGTGGCCGGAGGGTTCTACGAGCAGTACTTC. Its translation: CASSGGVAGGFYEQYF.

This clonotype was picked up many times. The rearrangement uses TRBV6-1 and TRBJ2-2; possibly TRBD1 for D (6 bases). Germline assignment: CDR1 MNHNS and CDR2 SASEGT. Trimming cost V 7 bases and J 1 base, with 13 bases left between them. This CDR3 region has 15 residues. CDR3: CASTHREMNTGELFF. The CDR3 bases are TGTGCCAGCACCCACAGGGAGATGAACACCGGGGAGCTGTTTTTT.

This clonotype came up many times. The rearrangement links TRBV29-1 to TRBJ2-5; 10 bases fit TRBD1. CDR1 is SQVTM and CDR2 is ANQGSEA in the germline V gene. V was clipped by 0 bases and J by 5 bases; unmatched bases: 6. This CDR3 region has 15 residues. CDR3 in DNA: TGCAGCGTTGAAGATAAGGGACAGGGGCCGGAGACCCAGTACTTC. Its translation is CSVEDKGQGPETQYF.

CDR3 sequence reads: CASSLYRLDSNTGELFF. As DNA, the CDR3 is TGTGCCAGCAGCCTCTACCGTCTGGACTCGAACACCGGGGAGCTGTTTTTT. V is TRBV7-9 and J is TRBJ2-2, with D possibly TRBD2 on 5 matching bases. Trimming shortened V by 5 bases and J by 0 bases, and 16 bases separated the two germline ends. Germline-derived CDR1 and CDR2 are SEHNR and FQNEAQ (reference sequence). This CDR3 region has 17 residues.

This clonotype has ten or more counts. This chain connects TRBV5-6 to TRBJ1-5; 7 bases fit TRBD1. The trim removed 3 bases at V and 3 bases at J, leaving 9 bases unmatched. The CDR3 runs 16 residues. The germline CDR1 and CDR2 sequences are SGHDT and YYEEEE. The CDR3 here is CASSSWTGGLNQPQHF. Written as DNA, the CDR3 is TGTGCCAGCAGCTCGTGGACAGGCGGACTCAATCAGCCCCAGCATTTT.

This clonotype was detected a few times. This CDR3 reads CASSQALGGSPLHF. The CDR3, as DNA: TGTGCCAGCAGCCAAGCCCTGGGAGGATCACCCCTCCACTTT. The chain links TRBV4-2 to TRBJ1-6; D not resolved. The CDR3 runs 14 residues. Per germline, CDR1 LGHNA and CDR2 YNFKEQ. Trimming stripped 1 base from V and 10 bases from J, with 11 bases between.

This chain links TRBV28 with TRBJ2-2; a possible D gene is TRBD1 (7 bases). The CDR3 is 17 residues long. In germline, CDR1 is MDHEN, CDR2 SYDVKM. V lost 5 bases to trimming and J lost 4 bases, with 20 bases between them. CDR3 nucleotides: TGTGCCAGCAGTCAACTCGGGAGACAGGGCATCACCGGGGAGCTGTTTTTT. Residues: CASSQLGRQGITGELFF.

The chain is built from TRBV11-2 and TRBJ2-2; tentatively, D is TRBD1 (5 bases). The CDR3 sequence is 15 residues long. CDR1 and CDR2 (germline): SGHAT, FQNNGV. V was cut by 5 bases and J by 1 base, with 11 bases left in between. As DNA, the CDR3 is TGTGCCAGCAGCGGGCAGGGCGGGAACACCGGGGAGCTGTTTTTT. Its translation is CASSGQGGNTGELFF. The complete variable domain, with remaining parts taken from reference TRBV11-2 and TRBJ2-2, reads EAGVAQSPRYKIIEKRQSVAFWCNPISGHATLYWYQQILGQGPKLLIQFQNNGVVDDSQLPKDRFSAERLKGVDSTLKIQPAKLEDSAVYLCASSGQGGNTGELFFGEGSRLTVL.

The rearrangement links TRBV5-1 to TRBJ1-6; 7 bases are shared with TRBD1. The V and J ends lost 0 bases and 5 bases, in that order; junction bases with no gene match: 8. This CDR3 comprises 17 residues. Germline CDR1 and CDR2: SGHRS and YFSETQ. The CDR3 nucleotides read TGCGCCAGCAGCTTGGCATACCGGGACAGAGATAATTCACCCCTCCACTTT. It specifies CASSLAYRDRDNSPLHF.

The chain combines TRBV2 with TRBJ2-2, with 7 bases aligning to TRBD1. J lost 5 bases, V lost 7 bases, and 7 bases had no gene match. This CDR3 contains 14 residues. Germline V lookup: CDR1 SNHLY, CDR2 FYNNEI. CDR3 nucleotides: TGTGCCAGCAACCGACAGGGTACGACCGGGGAGCTGTTTTTT. This codes for CASNRQGTTGELFF.

This clonotype was counted many times. The chain couples TRBV27 to TRBJ2-7, with 7 bases lining up with TRBD1. This CDR3 comprises 15 residues. Looked up from germline, CDR1 is MNHEY and CDR2 is SMNVEV (reference sequence). The trim removed 5 bases at V and 4 bases at J, leaving 11 bases unmatched. The CDR3 coding sequence is TGTGCCAGCAGTCAGAGGACAGGCACCAGGTACGAGCAGTACTTC. It codes for CASSQRTGTRYEQYF.

This clonotype was observed a handful of times. CDR3: CASSLDLSIEKLFF. The CDR3 coding sequence is TGTGCCAGCAGCTTAGATTTGTCCATAGAAAAACTGTTTTTT. This chain uses TRBV7-9 with TRBJ1-4; D uncertain. CDR1 is SEHNR and CDR2 is FQNEAQ in the germline V gene (reference sequence). V was shortened by 1 base and J by 8 bases, with 11 bases between the two germline ends. This CDR3 contains 14 residues.

In its sample, this clonotype was seen a few times. The genes are TRBV5-1 and TRBJ2-1; D gene uncertain. Trimming took 5 bases from V and 6 from J, leaving 18 bases between them. CDR3 length: 15 residues. From germline, CDR1 is SGHRS and CDR2 YFSETQ. CDR3 DNA sequence: TGCGCCAGCAGTCCCCCTTTAGATGGTGCCAATGAGCAGTTCTTC. Encoded protein: CASSPPLDGANEQFF.

Only a few counts were recorded for this clonotype. The chain recombines TRBV18 with TRBJ2-6; 8 nucleotides match TRBD1. The V and J ends lost 6 bases and 1 base, in that order; junction bases with no gene match: 5. Germline V CDR1 and CDR2: KGHSH, LQKENI. This CDR3 is built from 16 residues. The CDR3 DNA reads as TGTGCCAGCTCGAAGGACAGGGATTCTGGGGCCAACGTCCTGACTTTC. Protein product: CASSKDRDSGANVLTF.

At least ten counts were recorded for this clonotype. The chain is built from TRBV14 and TRBJ1-2, with a possible D match to TRBD1 (6 bases). V was trimmed by 6 bases and J by 8 bases, leaving 13 bases between them. CDR1 and CDR2 (germline): SGHDN, FVKESK. The CDR3 totals 12 residues. The CDR3 protein is CASSSTGRGYTF. The CDR3 bases are TGTGCCAGCAGTTCAACAGGGCGAGGCTACACCTTC. The whole variable domain, remainder taken from reference TRBV14 and TRBJ1-2, is EAGVTQFPSHSVIEKGQTVTLRCDPISGHDNLYWYRRVMGKEIKFLLHFVKESKQDESGMPNNRFLAERTGGTYSTLKVQPAELEDSGVYFCASSSTGRGYTFGSGTRLTVV.

V and J are TRBV27 and TRBJ2-7; 14 bases agree with TRBD2. Germline loops: CDR1 MNHEY, CDR2 SMNVEV (reference sequence). The CDR3 totals 22 residues. Trimming cost V 5 bases and J 0 bases; bases outside gene matches: 21. CDR3 sequence reads: CASSLYPWGLAGETGPSYEQYF. Here the CDR3 DNA reads TGTGCCAGCAGTCTTTATCCTTGGGGACTAGCGGGGGAAACGGGGCCCTCCTACGAGCAGTACTTC.

The rearrangement joins TRBV4-3 to TRBJ2-3; D not resolved. The CDR3 runs to 15 residues. V lost 4 bases and J 0 bases, leaving 11 bases between the germline ends. Germline CDR1 reads LGHNA; CDR2 reads YSLEER. CDR3 bases: TGCGCCAGCAGCCGCGGACCACAGAGCACAGATACGCAGTATTTT. Its protein product is CASSRGPQSTDTQYF.